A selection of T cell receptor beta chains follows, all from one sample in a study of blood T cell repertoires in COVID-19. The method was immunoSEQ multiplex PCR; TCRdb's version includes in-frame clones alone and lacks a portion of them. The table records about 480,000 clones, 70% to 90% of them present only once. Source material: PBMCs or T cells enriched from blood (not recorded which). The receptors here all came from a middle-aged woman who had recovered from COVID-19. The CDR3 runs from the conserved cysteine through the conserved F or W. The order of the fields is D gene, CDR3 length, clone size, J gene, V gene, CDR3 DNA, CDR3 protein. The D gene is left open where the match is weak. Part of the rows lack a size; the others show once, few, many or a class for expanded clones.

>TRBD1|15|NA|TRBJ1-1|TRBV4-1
TGCGCCAGCAGCCATTCCGGACAGGGGGGGACTGAAGCTTTCTTT
CASSHSGQGGTEAFF
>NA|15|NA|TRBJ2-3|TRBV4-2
TGTGCCAGCAGCCAAGGACCCCGGGACACAGATACGCAGTATTTT
CASSQGPRDTDTQYF
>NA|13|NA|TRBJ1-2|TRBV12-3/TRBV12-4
TGTGCCAGCAGTTTACTAAGGGAGGGTGGCTACACCTTC
CASSLLREGGYTF
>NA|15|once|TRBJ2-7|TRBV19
TGTGCCAGTAGCGCGACGCGGGGTTTCGGGTCCGAGCAGTACTTC
CASSATRGFGSEQYF
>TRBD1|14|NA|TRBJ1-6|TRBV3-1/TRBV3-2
TGTGCCAGCCGACAGGGGGCTGGTAATTCACCCCTCCACTTT
CASRQGAGNSPLHF
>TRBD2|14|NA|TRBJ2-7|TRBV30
TGTGCCTGGAGTGGCGGGAGGGACCCATGGGAGCAGTACTTC
CAWSGGRDPWEQYF
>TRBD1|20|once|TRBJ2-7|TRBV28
TGTGCCAGCAGGATAGGAACAACGAGGCAGGGACAGGTCCTAACCTACGAGCAGTACTTC
CASRIGTTRQGQVLTYEQYF
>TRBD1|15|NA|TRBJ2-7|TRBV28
TGTGCCAGCAGTTTGGCCGGGACAGGGAGAAGGGAGCAGTACTTC
CASSLAGTGRREQYF
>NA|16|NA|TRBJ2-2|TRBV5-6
TGTGCCAGCAGCTTGGCAGGGTGGAAGAACACCGGGGAGCTGTTTTTT
CASSLAGWKNTGELFF
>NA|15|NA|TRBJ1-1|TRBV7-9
TGTGCCAGCAGCTTAGTACTAAGGAAGAACACTGAAGCTTTCTTT
CASSLVLRKNTEAFF
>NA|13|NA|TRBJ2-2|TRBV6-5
TGTGCCACCACCAATAGCGGCACCGGGGAGCTGTTTTTT
CATTNSGTGELFF
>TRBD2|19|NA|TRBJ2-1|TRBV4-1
TGCGCCAGCAGCCAAGTTCGAGCGGGAAATTACCCGGATTACAATGAGCAGTTCTTC
CASSQVRAGNYPDYNEQFF
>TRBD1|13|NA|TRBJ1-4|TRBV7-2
TGTGCCAGCAGCCGGACAGGGGTTGAAAAACTGTTTTTT
CASSRTGVEKLFF
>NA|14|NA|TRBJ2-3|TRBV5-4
TGTGCCAGCAGCCCCCCCTCGACTAAGAATACGCAGTATTTT
CASSPPSTKNTQYF
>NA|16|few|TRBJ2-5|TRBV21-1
TGTGCCAGCAGCAAAAAGAGAGGCTGGAAGGGGCAGACCCAGTACTTC
CASSKKRGWKGQTQYF
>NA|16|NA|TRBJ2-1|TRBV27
TGTGCCAGCAGTTCCAAAGCGGGCCTGAGGTACAATGAGCAGTTCTTC
CASSSKAGLRYNEQFF
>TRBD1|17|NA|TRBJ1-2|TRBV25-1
TGTGCCAGCAGTGATCCAGGCAGTCCCAGGGGGAACTATGGCTACACCTTC
CASSDPGSPRGNYGYTF
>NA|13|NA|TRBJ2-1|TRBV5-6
TGTGCCAGCAGCTTGAGGTACAGCAATGAGCAGTTCTTC
CASSLRYSNEQFF
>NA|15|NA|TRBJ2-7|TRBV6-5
TGTGCCAGCAGTTTAGGGGGAGTTTTTGCCTACGAGCAGTACTTC
CASSLGGVFAYEQYF
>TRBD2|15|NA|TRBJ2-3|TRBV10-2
TGCGCCAGCCGGGGGGAGGCCCTCCGCACAGATACGCAGTATTTT
CASRGEALRTDTQYF
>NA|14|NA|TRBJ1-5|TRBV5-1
TGCGCCAGCAGCTTGACAGGGATGGATCAGCCCCAGCATTTT
CASSLTGMDQPQHF
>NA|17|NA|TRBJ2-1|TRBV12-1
TGTGCCAGCAGCTTTGTACTTCCCGGGACTAGCGGCAATGAGCAGTTCTTC
CASSFVLPGTSGNEQFF
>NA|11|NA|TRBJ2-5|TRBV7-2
TGTGCCAGCAGCTCAGAAGAGACCCAGTACTTC
CASSSEETQYF
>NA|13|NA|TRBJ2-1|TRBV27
TGTGCCAGCAGTTTGAGCGGGCCGACCGAGCAGTTCTTC
CASSLSGPTEQFF
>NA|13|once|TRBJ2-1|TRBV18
TGTGCCAGCTCACCTTCCCTAACTAATGAGCAGTTCTTC
CASSPSLTNEQFF
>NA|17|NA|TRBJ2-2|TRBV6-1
TGTGCCAGCAGTGAACGTCCGGGTCTGAAAGTTGCCGGGGAGCTGTTTTTT
CASSERPGLKVAGELFF
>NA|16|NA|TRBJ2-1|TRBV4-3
TGCGCCAGCAGCCAAGGGTTTGCCGGCTCCTACAATGAGCAGTTCTTC
CASSQGFAGSYNEQFF
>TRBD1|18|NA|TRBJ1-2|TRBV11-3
TGTGCCAGCAGCTTAGGAGGGACAGGGGGTTTTACCTCGGTCGGCTACACCTTC
CASSLGGTGGFTSVGYTF
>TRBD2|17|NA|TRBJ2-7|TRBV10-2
TGCGCTAGCAGTGAGTCGTCGGGACTAGCAACCTCCTACGAGCAGTACTTC
CASSESSGLATSYEQYF
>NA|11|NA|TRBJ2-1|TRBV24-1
TGTGCCACCGGCCAATACAATGAGCAGTTCTTC
CATGQYNEQFF
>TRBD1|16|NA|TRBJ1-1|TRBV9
TGTGCCAGCAGCGCCGGGACAGGGGTTTATGACACTGAAGCTTTCTTT
CASSAGTGVYDTEAFF
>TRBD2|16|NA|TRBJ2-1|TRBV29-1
TGCAGCGTTAGAAGTCGGGGGGACGGATCCTACAATGAGCAGTTCTTC
CSVRSRGDGSYNEQFF
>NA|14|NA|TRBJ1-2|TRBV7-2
TGTGCCAGCAGCTTCGAATTAGGGAGACATGGCTACACCTTC
CASSFELGRHGYTF
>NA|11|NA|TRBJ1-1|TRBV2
TGTGCCAGCTTCAGGGCTACTGAAGCTTTCTTT
CASFRATEAFF
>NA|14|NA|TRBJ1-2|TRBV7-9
TGTGCCAGCAGCTTGACAGGCGATAACTATGGCTACACCTTC
CASSLTGDNYGYTF
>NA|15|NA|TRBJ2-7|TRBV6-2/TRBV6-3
TGTGCCAGCAGTTATTTCCCAGGGGGGTCCTACGAGCAGTACTTC
CASSYFPGGSYEQYF
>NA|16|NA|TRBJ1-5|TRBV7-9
TGTGCCAGCAGCCTTGGGTACGGGGAAAGTGGTCAGCCCCAGCATTTT
CASSLGYGESGQPQHF
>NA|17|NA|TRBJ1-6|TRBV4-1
TGCGCCAGCAGCCAAGAAATACAGGGCCTCTATAATTCACCCCTCCACTTT
CASSQEIQGLYNSPLHF
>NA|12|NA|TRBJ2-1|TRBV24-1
TGTGCCACAACCGGGGAATACAATGAGCAGTTCTTC
CATTGEYNEQFF
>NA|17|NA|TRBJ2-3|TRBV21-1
TGTGCCAGCAGCACGACTACGGGACAGGTCTACACAGATACGCAGTATTTT
CASSTTTGQVYTDTQYF
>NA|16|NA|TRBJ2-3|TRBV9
TGTGCCAGCAGCGTCCTGGGCAGGGGTTCAGCAGATACGCAGTATTTT
CASSVLGRGSADTQYF
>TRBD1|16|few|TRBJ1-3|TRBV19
TGTGCCAGTAGTATGGGCGGGACAGGGGCCGGAAACACCATATATTTT
CASSMGGTGAGNTIYF
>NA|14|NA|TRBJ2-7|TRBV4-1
TGCGCCAGCAGCCAAGAAACGGTCTCCTACGAGCAGTACTTC
CASSQETVSYEQYF
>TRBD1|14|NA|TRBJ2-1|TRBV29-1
TGCAGCGTTACAGGGGATCGCTCCTACAATGAGCAGTTCTTC
CSVTGDRSYNEQFF
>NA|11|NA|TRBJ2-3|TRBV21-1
TGTGCCAGCAGCCCTTCTAATACGCAGTATTTT
CASSPSNTQYF
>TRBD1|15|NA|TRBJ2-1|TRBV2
TGTGCCAGCAGTGAAGGGGGACAGGATTACAATGAGCAGTTCTTC
CASSEGGQDYNEQFF
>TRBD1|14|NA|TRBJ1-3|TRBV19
TGTGCCAGTTCGACAGGGCTCTCTGGAAACACCATATATTTT
CASSTGLSGNTIYF
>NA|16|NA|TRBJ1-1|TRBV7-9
TGTGCCAGCAGCTTGGGGCTACAAGGGGCGCGTACTGAAGCTTTCTTT
CASSLGLQGARTEAFF
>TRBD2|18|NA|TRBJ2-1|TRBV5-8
TGTGCCAGCAGCCCGGGACAGACTAGCGGGAGTTTCTACAATGAGCAGTTCTTC
CASSPGQTSGSFYNEQFF
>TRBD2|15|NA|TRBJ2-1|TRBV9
TGTGCCAGCAGCGCCCTAGCGGTATCCTACAATGAGCAGTTCTTC
CASSALAVSYNEQFF
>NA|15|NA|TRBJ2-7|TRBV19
TGTGCCAGTAGTGCGGGGGCGGCCGTCTCCTACGAGCAGTACTTC
CASSAGAAVSYEQYF
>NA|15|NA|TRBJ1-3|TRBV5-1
TGCGCCAGCAGCTGGGACACAGGCTCTGGAAACACCATATATTTT
CASSWDTGSGNTIYF
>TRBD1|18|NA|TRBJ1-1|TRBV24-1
TGTGCCACCAGTGATTTGTCAGGGACAGGGGGCATCAACACTGAAGCTTTCTTT
CATSDLSGTGGINTEAFF